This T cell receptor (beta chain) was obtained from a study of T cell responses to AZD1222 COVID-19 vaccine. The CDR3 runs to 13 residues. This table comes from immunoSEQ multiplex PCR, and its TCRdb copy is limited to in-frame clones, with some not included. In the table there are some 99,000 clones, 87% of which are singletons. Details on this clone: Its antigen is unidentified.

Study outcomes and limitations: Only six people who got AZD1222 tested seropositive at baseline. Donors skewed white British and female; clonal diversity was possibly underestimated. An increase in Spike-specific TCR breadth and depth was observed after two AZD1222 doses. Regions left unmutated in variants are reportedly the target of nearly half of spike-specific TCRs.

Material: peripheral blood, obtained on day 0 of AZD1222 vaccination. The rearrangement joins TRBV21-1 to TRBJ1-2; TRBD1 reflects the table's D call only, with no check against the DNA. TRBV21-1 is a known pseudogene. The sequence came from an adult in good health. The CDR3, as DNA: TGTGCCAGCGAAGGGGCCAACTTCTATGGCTACACCTTC. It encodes CASEGANFYGYTF.